The TCR beta chain under discussion was sequenced for a study of beta chain features in type 1 diabetes. Germline CDR1 is MDHEN and CDR2 is SYDVKM. V was clipped by 4 bases and J by 0 bases, with 12 bases between them. The CDR3 extends over 15 amino acids. Every isolated RNA sample was fully reverse transcribed, so sequencing captured expressed TCRB transcripts. The repertoire was sequenced with immunoSEQ multiplex PCR; TCRdb's copy has only in-frame clones and lacks some. The sample records 600,000 to 700,000 clones, under 15% being singletons. Study observations and caveats: Researchers report that Type 1 diabetes patients had moderately but significantly shorter TCRB CDR3s across all four CD4+ subsets.

For this clone: Antigen specificity is unknown.

The receptor was derived from a man aged 30 to 45 with type 1 diabetes. The V gene is TRBV28, the J gene TRBJ1-2; D unclear. The sequenced sample consisted of naive CD4+ T cells from blood. CDR3 nucleotides: TGTGCCAGCAGTTCCTACGGAGCAGCTAACTATGGCTACACCTTC. It specifies CASSSYGAANYGYTF.